This T cell receptor beta chain was profiled in a study of blood T cells in healthy people across ages. Whole-study results and caveats: Researchers judged that diversity estimates from one million T cells fell short of true values.

It was roughly 10 milliliters of peripheral blood that were drawn from each donor. Extractions gave at least 5.5 micrograms of total RNA per sample. The germline V gene has CDR1 DFQATT and CDR2 SNEGSKA (reference sequence). This CDR3 has 15 residues. V trimming: 6 bases; J trimming: 3 bases; junction bases outside the gene matches: 9. On this clonotype: What it binds is not known.

A sample-barcoded 5' primer and a J-beta primer mix were used in a second PCR of roughly 6 to 12 cycles. TCRdb redid the calling of the 5' RACE reads with MiXCR, one entry per CDR3 protein. Of about 1,000,000 distinct CDR3 sequences in the sample, roughly 45% are singletons; the top ten hold 15% to 20%. This chain uses TRBV20-1 with TRBJ2-1; TRBD2 matches 9 bases. Sequencing was carried out using blood. The clonotype originates from a woman aged 60-75 years in good health. CDR3 residues: CSANLAGKNYNEQFF. The CDR3 DNA sequence: TGCAGTGCCAACCTAGCGGGGAAGAACTACAATGAGCAGTTCTTC.